These 3 T cell receptor beta chains were sequenced from one sample in a study of control samples from healthy donors and cancer patients (dated by TCRdb to 2018 to 2020). Libraries came from the immunoSEQ multiplex PCR assay. TCRdb limited this immuneACCESS table to in-frame rearrangements with V and J called. A share of clones is missing; checked studies link under half to unresolved V genes, and the rest is unexplained. Counted in this sample were some 95,000 clones; around 80% of them appeared once. About 10% of the sample is held by the ten biggest clonotypes. Specimen: blood. Receptors were obtained from a woman aged 25 to 39 in good health.

The chain links TRBV5-1 to TRBJ2-1, with D possibly TRBD2 on 5 matching bases. Germline CDR1 and CDR2: SGHRS and YFSETQ. Deletions cut 2 bases from V and 3 bases from J, with 9 bases between. The length of the CDR3 is 14 residues. In DNA form, the CDR3 reads TGCGCCAGCAGCTTTGCGGGTTTCTACAATGAGCAGTTCTTC. This sequence encodes CASSFAGFYNEQFF.

The V call is TRBV18, the J call TRBJ2-2; 8 positions agree with TRBD2. V trimming: 6 bases; J trimming: 2 bases; junction bases outside the gene matches: 5. The CDR3 runs to 15 residues. Germline V gives CDR1 KGHSH, CDR2 LQKENI. DNA of the CDR3: TGTGCCAGCTCGGAAACTAGCGGTAACACCGGGGAGCTGTTTTTT. Its protein product is CASSETSGNTGELFF.

The V gene is TRBV19, the J gene TRBJ1-2; maybe TRBD1 (5 bases). Germline loops: CDR1 LNHDA, CDR2 SQIVND (reference sequence). CDR3 size: 13 residues. V was clipped by 7 bases and J by 2 bases, with 11 bases between them. The CDR3 reads CASNSGGNYGYTF. Written as DNA, the CDR3 is TGTGCCAGTAATTCGGGGGGGAACTATGGCTACACCTTC.